This T cell receptor beta chain was profiled in a study of memory CD4+ T cells and cytomegalovirus serostatus. Notes on the study in general: The CMV-associated TCR signature appears largely within the CD4+ memory repertoire.

Germline CDR1 SGDLS, CDR2 YYNGEE. The CDR3 is made up of 11 amino acids. V lost 4 bases, J lost 3 bases, and 4 bases lay in between. Single viable CD3+CD4+CD8-CD45RO+ cells were sorted as the memory CD4+ T cells. Of note for this clone: The antigen is not known.

Repertoires were generated with immunoSEQ multiplex PCR, while TCRdb's copy carries only in-frame clones and drops some. The sample comprises about 60,000 clones, around 79% of which are singletons, and under 3% rests with the top ten. The material sequenced was memory CD4+ T cells from blood. The chain is built from TRBV9 and TRBJ2-5; D is unresolved. This clonotype originated in an adult in good health and CMV-seropositive. The CDR3 sequence: CASSSEETQYF. CDR3 in DNA: TGTGCCAGCAGCTCAGAAGAGACCCAGTACTTC.